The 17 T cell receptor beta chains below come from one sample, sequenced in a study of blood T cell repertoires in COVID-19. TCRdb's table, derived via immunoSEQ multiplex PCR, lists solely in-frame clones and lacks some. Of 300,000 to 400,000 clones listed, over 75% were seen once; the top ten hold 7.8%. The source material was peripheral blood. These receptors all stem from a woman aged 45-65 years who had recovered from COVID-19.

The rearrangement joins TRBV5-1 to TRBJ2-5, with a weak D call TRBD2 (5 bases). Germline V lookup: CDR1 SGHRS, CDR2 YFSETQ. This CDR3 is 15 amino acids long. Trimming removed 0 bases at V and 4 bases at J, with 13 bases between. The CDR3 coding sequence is TGCGCCAGCAGCTTGGACGGGATTGGGCGAGAGACCCAGTACTTC. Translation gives CASSLDGIGRETQYF.

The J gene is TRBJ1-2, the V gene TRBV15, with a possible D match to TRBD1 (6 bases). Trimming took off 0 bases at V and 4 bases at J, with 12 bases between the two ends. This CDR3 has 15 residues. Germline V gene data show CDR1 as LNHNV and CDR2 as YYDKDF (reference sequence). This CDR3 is CATSRDPTGAYGYTF. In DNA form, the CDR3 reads TGTGCCACCAGCAGAGACCCGACAGGCGCCTATGGCTACACCTTC.

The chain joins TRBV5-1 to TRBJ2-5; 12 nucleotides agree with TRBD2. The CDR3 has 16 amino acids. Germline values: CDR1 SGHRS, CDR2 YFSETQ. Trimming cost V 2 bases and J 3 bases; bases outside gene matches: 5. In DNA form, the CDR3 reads TGCGCCAGCAGCTTAACTAGCGGGAGGCCGGAAGAGACCCAGTACTTC. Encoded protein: CASSLTSGRPEETQYF.

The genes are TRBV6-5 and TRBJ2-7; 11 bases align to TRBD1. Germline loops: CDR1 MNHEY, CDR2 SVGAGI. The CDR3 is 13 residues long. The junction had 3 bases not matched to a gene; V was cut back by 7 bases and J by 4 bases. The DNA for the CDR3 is TGTGCCAGCAAGGGGACAGGGGGGTACGAGCAGTACTTC. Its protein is CASKGTGGYEQYF.

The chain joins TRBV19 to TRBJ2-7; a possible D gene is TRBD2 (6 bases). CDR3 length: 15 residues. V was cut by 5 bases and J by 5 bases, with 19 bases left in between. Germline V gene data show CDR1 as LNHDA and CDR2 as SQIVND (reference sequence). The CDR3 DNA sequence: TGTGCCAGTAGTCTACCCGGCGGGACCATCCACGAGCAGTACTTC. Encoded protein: CASSLPGGTIHEQYF.

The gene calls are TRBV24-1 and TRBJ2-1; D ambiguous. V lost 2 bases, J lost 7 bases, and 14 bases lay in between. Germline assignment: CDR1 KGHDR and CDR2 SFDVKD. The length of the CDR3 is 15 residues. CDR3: CATSDSQVVLNEQFF. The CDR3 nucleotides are TGTGCCACCAGTGATTCCCAGGTGGTTTTAAATGAGCAGTTCTTC.

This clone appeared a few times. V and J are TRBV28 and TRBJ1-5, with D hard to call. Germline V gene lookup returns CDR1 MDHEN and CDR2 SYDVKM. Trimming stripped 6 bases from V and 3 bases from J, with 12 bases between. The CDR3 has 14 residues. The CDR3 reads CASSPPGNNQPQHF. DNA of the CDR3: TGTGCCAGCAGCCCCCCAGGAAACAATCAGCCCCAGCATTTT.

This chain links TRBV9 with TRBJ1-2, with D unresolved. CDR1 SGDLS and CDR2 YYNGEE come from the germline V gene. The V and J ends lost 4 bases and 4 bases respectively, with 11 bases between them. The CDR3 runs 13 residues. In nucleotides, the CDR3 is TGTGCCAGCAGCTTAACGTCCGGCTATGGCTACACCTTC. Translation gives CASSLTSGYGYTF.

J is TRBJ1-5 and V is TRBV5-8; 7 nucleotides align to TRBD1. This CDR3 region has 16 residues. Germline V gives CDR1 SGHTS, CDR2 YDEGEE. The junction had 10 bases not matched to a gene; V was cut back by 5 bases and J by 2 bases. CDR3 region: CASSIVRGTGNQPQHF. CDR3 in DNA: TGTGCCAGCAGTATCGTTCGTGGGACAGGCAATCAGCCCCAGCATTTT.

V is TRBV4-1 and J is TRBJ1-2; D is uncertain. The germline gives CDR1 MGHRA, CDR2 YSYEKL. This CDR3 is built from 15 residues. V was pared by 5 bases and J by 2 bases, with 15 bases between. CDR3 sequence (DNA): TGCGCCAGCAGCGGTACTCCGGGCGGGAACTATGGCTACACCTTC. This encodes CASSGTPGGNYGYTF.

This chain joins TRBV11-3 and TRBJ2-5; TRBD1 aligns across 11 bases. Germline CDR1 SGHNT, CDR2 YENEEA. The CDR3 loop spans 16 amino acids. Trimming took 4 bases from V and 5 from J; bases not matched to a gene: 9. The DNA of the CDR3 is TGTGCCAGCAGCTCAAGGACAGGGGGCGTGATGGAGACCCAGTACTTC. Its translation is CASSSRTGGVMETQYF.

The DNA of the CDR3 is TGTGCCAGCAGCTCCCCTAAGAAAAAATTCTACGAGCAGTACTTC. This codes for CASSSPKKKFYEQYF. V and J are TRBV11-2 and TRBJ2-7; D unclear. The CDR3 runs 15 residues. Germline loops: CDR1 SGHAT, CDR2 FQNNGV. Deletions cut 4 bases from V and 3 bases from J, with 16 bases between.

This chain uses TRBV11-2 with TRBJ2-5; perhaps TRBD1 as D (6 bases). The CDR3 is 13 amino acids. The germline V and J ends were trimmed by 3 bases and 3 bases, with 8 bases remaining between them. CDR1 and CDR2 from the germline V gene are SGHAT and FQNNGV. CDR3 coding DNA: TGTGCCAGCAGCTTGGACAGTAAAGAGACCCAGTACTTC. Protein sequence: CASSLDSKETQYF.

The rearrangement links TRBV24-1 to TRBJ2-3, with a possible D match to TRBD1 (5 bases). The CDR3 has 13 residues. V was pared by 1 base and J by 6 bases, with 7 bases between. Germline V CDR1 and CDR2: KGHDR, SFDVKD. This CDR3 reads CATSDFSGDTQYF. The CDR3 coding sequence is TGTGCCACCAGTGATTTTTCAGGGGATACGCAGTATTTT.

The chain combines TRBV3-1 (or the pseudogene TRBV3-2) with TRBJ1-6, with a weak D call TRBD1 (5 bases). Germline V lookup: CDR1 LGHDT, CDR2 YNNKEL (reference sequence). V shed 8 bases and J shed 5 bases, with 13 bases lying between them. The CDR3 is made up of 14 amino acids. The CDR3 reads CASWAGGNNSPLHF. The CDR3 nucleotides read TGTGCCAGCTGGGCGGGGGGAAATAATTCACCCCTCCACTTT.

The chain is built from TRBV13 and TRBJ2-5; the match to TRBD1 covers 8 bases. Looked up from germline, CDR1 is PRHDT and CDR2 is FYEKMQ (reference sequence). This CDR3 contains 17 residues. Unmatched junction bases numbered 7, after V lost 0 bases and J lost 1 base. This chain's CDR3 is CASSLGRQGAIQETQYF. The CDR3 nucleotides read TGTGCCAGCAGCTTAGGCCGGCAGGGGGCGATCCAAGAGACCCAGTACTTC.

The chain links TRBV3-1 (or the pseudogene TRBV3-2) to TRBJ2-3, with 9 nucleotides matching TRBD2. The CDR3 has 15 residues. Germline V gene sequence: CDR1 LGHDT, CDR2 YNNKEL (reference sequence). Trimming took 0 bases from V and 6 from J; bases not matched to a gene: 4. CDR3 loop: CASSQDRLAGDTQYF. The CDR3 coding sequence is TGTGCCAGCAGCCAAGATCGGCTAGCGGGGGATACGCAGTATTTT.